The subject of this entry is one T cell receptor (beta chain). Its matching antigen is unknown. The approximately 130-subject validation cohort, separate from the roughly 700-subject first cohort, included the donors. These data come from a study of cytomegalovirus exposure and HLA in healthy donors. Clones were read by immunoSEQ multiplex PCR, and TCRdb kept only the in-frame ones, dropping some. This repertoire shows about 150,000 clones, approximately 94% found once; its top ten account for 1.5% to 2%. The germline gives CDR1 SNHLY, CDR2 FYNNEI. CDR3 size: 14 residues. V was pared by 3 bases and J by 4 bases, with 12 bases between. General observations from the study: The classifier reportedly diagnosed cytomegalovirus status with high sensitivity and specificity. Subsequent analysis of the 95 to 150 validation repertoires found a tendency for first-cohort TCR clusters to co-occur.

The V and J genes are TRBV2 and TRBJ1-1; D remains unclear. The clonotype comes from a man aged 18 to 30 in good health and CMV-seropositive. The sample was PBMCs. This chain's CDR3 is CASSDRSRGTEAFF. In nucleotides, the CDR3 is TGTGCCAGCAGTGACCGTTCCAGAGGCACTGAAGCTTTCTTT.